This record looks at one T cell receptor (beta chain) sequence and its context. What it recognizes is unknown. The data stem from a study of cytomegalovirus exposure and HLA in healthy donors. Study findings and constraints: TCR beta V- and J-gene trimming was later associated with a missense DCLRE1C variant. The records held CMV serostatus as the only immune exposure information.

CDR1 is MNHEY and CDR2 is SMNVEV in the germline V gene (reference sequence). V was pared by 2 bases and J by 6 bases, with 4 bases between. This CDR3 comprises 12 residues. Primers for the PCR totalled 60 Vbeta and 13 Jbeta. The protocol was immunoSEQ multiplex PCR, while the TCRdb copy is restricted to in-frame clones and leaves out a portion. The sample holds about 190,000 clones, 82% seen once. The sequenced material came from PBMCs. The receptor comes from a woman aged 18-29 years in good health and CMV-seronegative. The chain links TRBV27 to TRBJ2-2; D remains ambiguous. This CDR3 is CASSLISGELFF. Here the CDR3 DNA reads TGTGCCAGCAGTTTAATCTCCGGGGAGCTGTTTTTT.